The rows below give T cell receptor beta chains drawn from one sample of a study of T cell changes during pregnancy in multiple sclerosis. This table comes from immunoSEQ multiplex PCR, and its TCRdb copy is limited to in-frame clones, with some not included. The table has about 24,000 clones, under 95% seen once. The sequenced sample was CD8+ T cells from peripheral blood mononuclear cells, obtained in the third trimester of pregnancy. These receptors all come from a female donor in good health, enrolled as a control in a pregnancy study. Each CDR3 is given with its conserved first and last residue. Each record gives: V gene, CDR3 protein.

TRBV5-8 CASSLAAGGYNEQFF
TRBV9 CASSPRTRGETQYF
TRBV13 CASSSRGTPGSYEQYF
TRBV7-9 CASSLAPGGWETQYF
TRBV11-2 CASSLDLAGGNEQFF
TRBV5-6 CASSLLAAYEQYF
TRBV5-5 CASSLEGQGGGAFF
TRBV5-1 CASSSGQGISGNTIYF
TRBV6-1 CASSEIKTGYEQYF
TRBV11-2 CASRDGTGGRNEQFF
TRBV6-4 CASSDLSGSTYNEQFF
TRBV7-9 CASSGLAVEEQFF
TRBV27 CASSPTSGIYNEQFF
TRBV7-9 CASRADTDGNSPLHF
TRBV6-1 CASSAKVEGSADEQFF
TRBV6-1 CASSDGGGSTDTQYF
TRBV5-3 CARSPGRRDRGRVDEQYF
TRBV4-1 CASSQVTGPSGNTIYF
TRBV19 CASSISARDLGTGGYTF
TRBV27 CASHDRIGYEQYF
TRBV30 CAWSVIAGDTQYF
TRBV19 CASSGQGWIQYF
TRBV4-1 CASSQDSEETQYF
TRBV6-4 CASSQGMNTEAFF
TRBV14 CASSQQPSGGPSGEQYF
TRBV6-6 CASDFSGTNTGELFF
TRBV5-5 CASSSLQEAYEQYF
TRBV15 CAIDRGGRWAGELFF
TRBV6-1 CASSEWVRGHQPQHF
TRBV5-6 CASTHWTGLQPQHF
TRBV5-6 CASSPQEGARTEAFF
TRBV5-6 CASSRTKGTNYGYTF
TRBV4-1 CASSSRGEDTEAFF
TRBV7-9 CASSLSTSGGALYNEQFF
TRBV6-6 CASSPGRDGNQPQHF
TRBV11-2 CASSTQGAYNEQFF
TRBV27 CASAFRDRGTYEQYF
TRBV28 CASSLGLAGFYEQYF
TRBV9 CASSVDGQGGYGYTF
TRBV11-2 CASSTGGPVKLFF
TRBV7-9 CASSSWTSSPDAGTEAFF
TRBV4-1 CASSQDGGQWGNQPQHF
TRBV9 CASSVAEAGAQETQYF
TRBV7-9 CASSLEGVTDTQYF
TRBV4-1 CASSPADRTYNEQFF